What follows is one T cell receptor beta chain and its context. A junction end diverges from the germline sequence, so it may reflect a read error. Germline-derived CDR1 and CDR2 are SGHNT and YENEEA. The length of the CDR3 is 13 residues. These data belong to a study of blood T cell repertoires in COVID-19. The wider study: Italy, Spain and the United States were the sources of the convalescent and acute COVID-19 samples. Sources were T cells, B-cell-depleted T cells, or PBMCs; the material itself was cDNA or gDNA.

The repertoire was sequenced with immunoSEQ multiplex PCR; TCRdb's copy has only in-frame clones and lacks some. The table records about 100,000 clones, roughly 84% of them present only once. The chain recombines TRBV11-3 with TRBJ1-1; possibly TRBD1 for D (5 bases). The receptor's source is a man between 65 and 80 years old with active or convalescent COVID-19. The source material was peripheral blood. The CDR3 DNA is TGTGCCAGCAGCTTAGCTTTCGGGACTGAAACTTTCTTT. This translates into CASSLAFGTETFF.